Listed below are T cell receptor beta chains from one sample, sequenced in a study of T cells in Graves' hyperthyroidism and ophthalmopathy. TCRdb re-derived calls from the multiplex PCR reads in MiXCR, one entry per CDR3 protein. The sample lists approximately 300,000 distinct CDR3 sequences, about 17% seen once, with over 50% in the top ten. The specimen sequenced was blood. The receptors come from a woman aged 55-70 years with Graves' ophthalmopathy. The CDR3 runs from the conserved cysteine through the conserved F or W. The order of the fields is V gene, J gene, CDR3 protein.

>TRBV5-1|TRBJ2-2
CASSGEGYTGELFF
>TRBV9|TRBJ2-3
CASSVESPRNTDTQYF
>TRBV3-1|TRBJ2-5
CASSQGTVETQYF
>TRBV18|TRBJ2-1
CASSPELSSYNEQFF
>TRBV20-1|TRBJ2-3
CSASSPDKGTADTQYF
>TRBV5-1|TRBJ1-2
CASSLEDRHHGYTF
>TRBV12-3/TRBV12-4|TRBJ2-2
CASSFVAQNTGELFF
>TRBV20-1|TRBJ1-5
CSASMRAANQPQHF
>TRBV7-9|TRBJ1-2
CASGTGYYGYTF
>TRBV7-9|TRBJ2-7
CASSIREVGEQYF
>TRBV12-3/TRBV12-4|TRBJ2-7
CASSLDHGGSEQYF
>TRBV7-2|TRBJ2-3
CASIHFRGTDTQYF
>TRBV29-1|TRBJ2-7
CSPLGHRDRATSYEQYF